Shown below are 28 T cell receptor beta chains from a single sample sequenced in a study of blood T cells in healthy people across ages. The second PCR ran roughly 6 to 11 cycles with a sample-barcoded 5' primer and J-beta primers. TCRdb recomputed calls from the 5' RACE reads with MiXCR, one row per CDR3 protein. This repertoire shows about a million distinct CDR3 sequences, about 53% found once; its top ten account for around a fifth. Specimen: blood. These receptors came from a woman aged 55-70 years in good health.

The V gene is TRBV12-3 or TRBV12-4, the J gene TRBJ1-2, with unresolved D. The CDR3 totals 13 residues. Trimming stripped 3 bases from V and 6 bases from J, with 11 bases between. The CDR3 DNA reads as TGTGCCAGCAGTTTCGACCTCCAGCATGGCTACACCTTC. This codes for CASSFDLQHGYTF.

This clonotype has a single count. The J gene is TRBJ1-5, the V gene TRBV27; D remains unclear. CDR1 is MNHEY and CDR2 is SMNVEV in the germline V gene (reference sequence). The CDR3 is 17 amino acids. V lost 1 base, J lost 1 base, and 14 bases lay in between. This CDR3 reads CASSLYQHPGSNQPQHF. In DNA form, the CDR3 reads TGTGCCAGCAGTTTATACCAACACCCGGGGAGCAATCAGCCCCAGCATTTT.

The rearrangement uses TRBV5-1 and TRBJ2-5, with 7 nucleotides matching TRBD2. The CDR3 length is 14 residues. J was trimmed by 3 bases and V by 4 bases; bases with no gene match: 6. Germline loops: CDR1 SGHRS, CDR2 YFSETQ. The chain's CDR3 is CASSLREVEETQYF. CDR3 DNA sequence: TGCGCCAGCAGCCTTCGGGAGGTAGAAGAGACCCAGTACTTC.

This chain joins TRBV6-6 and TRBJ1-2; possibly TRBD1 for D (5 bases). The CDR3 runs 13 residues. CDR1 is MNHNY and CDR2 is SVGAGI in the germline V gene (reference sequence). Between the trimmed V and J ends, which lost 9 bases and 2 bases, there was a span of 13 bases. The CDR3 region is CASNFRENYGYTF. The CDR3 region has the DNA TGTGCCAGTAATTTCAGGGAGAACTATGGCTACACCTTC.

The DNA of the CDR3 is TGTGCCAGCAGTCCTACGGGTAGCGGGAAGACAGATACGCAGTATTTT. It encodes CASSPTGSGKTDTQYF. V usage is TRBV6-4 and J usage is TRBJ2-3, with 8 bases matching TRBD2. The CDR3 totals 16 residues. Germline CDR1 is MRHNA and CDR2 is SNTAGT. The J segment lost 3 bases and the V segment lost 5 bases, leaving 10 bases of the junction unmatched.

The V gene is TRBV7-6, the J gene TRBJ2-3; 8 bases align to TRBD2. In germline, CDR1 is SGHVS, CDR2 FNYEAQ. V shed 2 bases, J shed 11 bases, and the junction held 3 bases outside the gene matches. The CDR3 consists of 12 residues. The CDR3 coding sequence is TGTGCCAGCAGCTTATCCGGGAGGGTGCAGTATTTT. Translated, it gives CASSLSGRVQYF. Complete variable domain (other parts from reference TRBV7-6 and TRBJ2-3): GAGVSQSPRYKVTKRGQDVALRCDPISGHVSLYWYRQALGQGPEFLTYFNYEAQQDKSGLPNDRFSAERPEGSISTLTIQRTEQRDSAMYRCASSLSGRVQYFGPGTRLTVL.

The gene calls are TRBV2 and TRBJ2-7; TRBD1 matches at 7 bases. This CDR3 has 16 residues. Trimming cost V 7 bases and J 0 bases; bases outside gene matches: 12. CDR1 is SNHLY, CDR2 FYNNEI, per germline. The CDR3, as DNA: TGTGCCAGCACAGGCCTGGGCCGACAGGGCTCCTACGAGCAGTACTTC. Translated: CASTGLGRQGSYEQYF.

This clonotype was recorded a few times. The J gene is TRBJ1-6, the V gene TRBV6-2 or TRBV6-3; D uncertain. The germline gives CDR1 MNHEY, CDR2 SVGEGT. CDR3 length: 13 amino acids. The V gene lost 2 bases and the J gene lost 8 bases, with 7 bases spanning the gap. The CDR3 sequence: CASSYQDYSPLHF. In DNA, the CDR3 is TGTGCCAGCAGTTACCAGGATTATTCACCCCTCCACTTT.

This chain links TRBV29-1 with TRBJ2-5, with D perhaps matching TRBD1 (6 bases). Trimming removed 6 bases at V and 5 bases at J, with 22 bases between. Germline lookup yields CDR1 SQVTM and CDR2 ANQGSEA. CDR3 length: 15 amino acids. The CDR3 spells CSVHRTARVGETQYF. The CDR3 DNA reads as TGCAGCGTGCATCGGACAGCGCGCGTGGGGGAGACCCAGTACTTC.

The chain uses TRBV10-3 and TRBJ2-7, with D unresolved. Deletions cut 3 bases from V and 7 bases from J, with 13 bases between. Looked up from germline, CDR1 is ENHRY and CDR2 is SYGVKD. The length of the CDR3 is 13 residues. Here the CDR3 reads CAISDHLVGEQYF. In DNA, the CDR3 is TGTGCCATCAGTGACCATCTCGTAGGGGAGCAGTACTTC.

This chain uses TRBV9 with TRBJ2-5; D is uncertain. Trimming cost V 0 bases and J 2 bases, with 11 bases left between them. Germline V gives CDR1 SGDLS, CDR2 YYNGEE. CDR3 length equals 15 residues. CDR3 sequence (DNA): TGTGCCAGCAGCGTAGAGGCCCGCTGGCAAGAGACCCAGTACTTC. Translated, it gives CASSVEARWQETQYF.

This clonotype has just a few counts. The chain employs TRBV4-3 and TRBJ2-7; weak D call: TRBD2 (5 bases). This CDR3 has 16 amino acids. The V gene's germline CDR1 is LGHNA and CDR2 YSLEER. V was pared by 1 base and J by 5 bases, with 18 bases between. CDR3 sequence (DNA): TGCGCCAGCAGCCAAGTGATTTCCGGGGATTCTCACGAGCAGTACTTC. Translating gives CASSQVISGDSHEQYF.

This clonotype was counted a few times. The chain carries TRBV6-5 and TRBJ2-3; D not certain. Trimming pared 7 bases from V and 9 bases from J, leaving 11 bases between. Germline assignment: CDR1 MNHEY and CDR2 SVGAGI. The CDR3 contains 11 residues. The CDR3 spells CASTLQSTQYF. The CDR3 DNA is TGTGCCAGCACTCTTCAGTCGACGCAGTATTTT.

The chain has TRBV20-1 and TRBJ2-3; 10 bases align to TRBD2. Germline CDR1 DFQATT, CDR2 SNEGSKA (reference sequence). This CDR3 has 13 residues. The trim removed 5 bases at V and 5 bases at J, leaving 4 bases unmatched. Here the CDR3 reads CSAAGLALDTQYF. CDR3 DNA sequence: TGCAGTGCTGCGGGACTAGCGTTAGATACGCAGTATTTT.

The rearrangement joins TRBV18 to TRBJ2-5; D uncertain. The J call could be wrong; TRBJ2-7 is a better fit for the DNA end. Germline lookup yields CDR1 KGHSH and CDR2 LQKENI. This CDR3 is built from 14 residues. The CDR3 region has the DNA TGTGCCAGCTCACCACGAGACTGGCTCTACGAGCAGTACTTC. Translated: CASSPRDWLYEQYF.

CDR3 protein: CASSPCGQGGGYTF. The CDR3 coding sequence is TGTGCCAGCAGCCCCTGCGGGCAGGGAGGTGGCTACACCTTC. This chain uses TRBV7-2 with TRBJ1-2; the D gene is possibly TRBD1 (5 bases). This CDR3 is 14 amino acids long. Per germline, CDR1 SGHTA and CDR2 FQGNSA. The V gene lost 5 bases and the J gene lost 7 bases, with 17 bases spanning the gap.

V gene TRBV5-1 combines with J gene TRBJ1-1; perhaps TRBD1 as D (5 bases). This CDR3 contains 14 residues. Germline V lookup: CDR1 SGHRS, CDR2 YFSETQ. V lost 8 bases, J lost 7 bases, and 21 bases lay in between. The CDR3 here is CASKDRDEYFEAFF. The CDR3 DNA follows: TGCGCCAGTAAAGACCGGGACGAATATTTTGAAGCTTTCTTT.

The chain carries TRBV28 and TRBJ2-7; 8 positions match TRBD2. Trimming cost V 7 bases and J 2 bases; bases outside gene matches: 16. Per the germline V gene, CDR1 is MDHEN and CDR2 is SYDVKM. The CDR3 consists of 17 residues. The CDR3 loop reads CASKEKVGREAPYEQYF. Here the CDR3 DNA reads TGTGCCAGCAAAGAAAAGGTCGGGCGGGAGGCCCCCTACGAGCAGTACTTC.

The chain employs TRBV7-2 and TRBJ1-5, with D uncertain. V lost 4 bases, J lost 3 bases, and 13 bases lay in between. Germline CDR1 reads SGHTA; CDR2 reads FQGNSA. The CDR3 extends over 15 amino acids. CDR3 sequence reads: CASSSPPGVNQPQHF. The CDR3 DNA reads TGTGCCAGCAGCTCCCCCCCTGGCGTCAATCAGCCCCAGCATTTT.

This clonotype was counted a few times. V is TRBV20-1 and J is TRBJ2-7, with 8 nucleotides matching TRBD1. This CDR3 is built from 11 residues. The V and J ends lost 2 bases and 11 bases, in that order; junction bases with no gene match: 5. Germline CDR1 is DFQATT and CDR2 is SNEGSKA (reference sequence). CDR3 DNA sequence: TGCAGTGCTAGACCCGGACAGGGAGAGTACTTC. This encodes CSARPGQGEYF.

In its sample, this clonotype was seen a few times. The chain has TRBV6-5 and TRBJ2-1, with 9 bases lining up with TRBD1. The CDR3 covers 16 residues. V lost 0 bases, J lost 3 bases, and 3 bases stayed unmatched. The V gene's germline CDR1 is MNHEY and CDR2 SVGAGI. The CDR3, as DNA: TGTGCCAGCAGTTACTCGGGGACAGGGATCTACAATGAGCAGTTCTTC. This sequence encodes CASSYSGTGIYNEQFF.

This sequence joins TRBV18 and TRBJ2-6; no clear D. CDR1 and CDR2 from the germline V gene are KGHSH and LQKENI. The ends were cut back, 0 bases at V and 2 bases at J, with 8 bases in the middle. The CDR3 runs to 16 residues. The CDR3 here is CASSPPVRPGANVLTF. CDR3 nucleotides: TGTGCCAGCTCACCACCGGTACGTCCTGGGGCCAACGTCCTGACTTTC.

This clonotype was found a few times. This chain connects TRBV7-2 to TRBJ2-4; TRBD1 agrees at 8 bases. This CDR3 has 17 residues. J lost 0 bases, V lost 1 base, and 5 bases had no gene match. Germline V gene sequence: CDR1 SGHTA, CDR2 FQGNSA. The CDR3 nucleotides are TGTGCCAGCAGCTTAGAGGGACAGGCTGGAGCCAAAAACATTCAGTACTTC. Protein product: CASSLEGQAGAKNIQYF.

The chain uses TRBV5-1 and TRBJ2-3; TRBD2 might be the D (5 bases). The CDR3 sequence is 16 residues long. Trimming pared 1 base from V and 0 bases from J, leaving 12 bases between. Germline assignment: CDR1 SGHRS and CDR2 YFSETQ. This CDR3 reads CASSLSLAASTDTQYF. CDR3 sequence (DNA): TGCGCCAGCAGCTTGAGTCTAGCTGCAAGCACAGATACGCAGTATTTT.

This sequence joins TRBV3-1 and TRBJ2-5, with 7 bases fitting TRBD2. The CDR3 has 15 residues. V dropped 1 base and J dropped 1; count of bases not matched to a gene: 3. Germline V CDR1 and CDR2: LGHDT, YNNKEL (reference sequence). The CDR3 region is CASSQGGGSQETQYF. The DNA for the CDR3 is TGTGCCAGCAGCCAAGGGGGAGGGAGCCAAGAGACCCAGTACTTC.

V is TRBV7-2 and J is TRBJ1-2; TRBD1 matches 8 bases. V was clipped by 3 bases and J by 3 bases; unmatched bases: 6. The CDR3 sequence is 15 residues long. Germline V gene lookup returns CDR1 SGHTA and CDR2 FQGNSA. In DNA, the CDR3 is TGTGCCAGCAGCTTGAGTAGGACAGGGTACTATGGCTACACCTTC. Translated: CASSLSRTGYYGYTF.

This chain links TRBV6-5 with TRBJ2-1, with 9 bases matching TRBD1. The assigned J gene may be wrong: the sequence end matches TRBJ2-7 better. Per the germline V gene, CDR1 is MNHEY and CDR2 is SVGAGI. This CDR3 spans 15 amino acids. The CDR3 coding sequence is TGTGCCAGCAGTCGGACAGGGGTCCCCTACAATGAGCAGTACTTC. Translated: CASSRTGVPYNEQYF.

The V gene is TRBV11-2, the J gene TRBJ1-4, with D uncertain. The V gene's germline CDR1 is SGHAT and CDR2 FQNNGV. This CDR3 spans 15 amino acids. V shed 5 bases and J shed 7 bases, with 17 bases lying between them. The CDR3: CASSPWAVGSEKLFF. The CDR3 region has the DNA TGTGCCAGCAGCCCTTGGGCAGTTGGAAGTGAAAAACTGTTTTTT.